Listed below are T cell receptor beta chains from one sample, sequenced in a study of blood T cell repertoires in COVID-19. Sequencing used immunoSEQ multiplex PCR; TCRdb keeps in-frame clones, though not all of them. Here the sample spans about 350,000 clones, about 90% being singletons. Sample: peripheral blood. The receptors were gathered from a woman in her sixties or seventies with COVID-19, enrolled during active disease. The CDR3 runs from the conserved cysteine through the conserved F or W. Clone size appears in some rows only: once, few, many, or a class for an expanded clone.

abundance: NA
v_gene: TRBV20-1
j_gene: TRBJ1-1
len: 15
CDR3aa: CSASPPLPLQGVAFF

abundance: NA
v_gene: TRBV6-5
j_gene: TRBJ1-2
len: 14
CDR3aa: CASSYSPGGTGYTF

abundance: once
v_gene: TRBV3-1/TRBV3-2
j_gene: TRBJ1-6
len: 13
CDR3aa: CASSPARDSPLHF

abundance: NA
v_gene: TRBV10-3
j_gene: TRBJ1-1
len: 13
CDR3aa: CASTRGQGTEAFF

abundance: NA
v_gene: TRBV3-1/TRBV3-2
j_gene: TRBJ1-2
len: 16
CDR3aa: CASSQRGLGIHYGYTF

abundance: once
v_gene: TRBV6-1
j_gene: TRBJ2-7
len: 17
CDR3aa: CASSERTSGGGVYEQYF

abundance: NA
v_gene: TRBV27
j_gene: TRBJ1-1
len: 14
CDR3aa: CASSFRQANTEAFF

abundance: NA
v_gene: TRBV10-3
j_gene: TRBJ1-5
len: 14
CDR3aa: CAISTGQLSQPQHF

abundance: NA
v_gene: TRBV10-2
j_gene: TRBJ2-1
len: 15
CDR3aa: CASTGQGVGYNEQFF

abundance: NA
v_gene: TRBV19
j_gene: TRBJ1-5
len: 14
CDR3aa: CASRGQYSNQPQHF

abundance: NA
v_gene: TRBV30
j_gene: TRBJ2-2
len: 14
CDR3aa: CASQGRANTGELFF

abundance: NA
v_gene: TRBV5-1
j_gene: TRBJ2-3
len: 15
CDR3aa: CASTSQPQGTDTQYF

abundance: NA
v_gene: TRBV19
j_gene: TRBJ2-1
len: 14
CDR3aa: CASRGGVNYNEQFF

abundance: NA
v_gene: TRBV30
j_gene: TRBJ2-2
len: 15
CDR3aa: CAWSVRDIRAGELFF

abundance: NA
v_gene: TRBV6-6
j_gene: TRBJ2-5
len: 16
CDR3aa: CASSYSGLGRQETQYF

abundance: NA
v_gene: TRBV13
j_gene: TRBJ1-5
len: 14
CDR3aa: CASSTRDNNQPQHF

abundance: NA
v_gene: TRBV2
j_gene: TRBJ2-3
len: 16
CDR3aa: CASSVEAGGPKDTQYF

abundance: few
v_gene: TRBV20-1
j_gene: TRBJ1-2
len: 14
CDR3aa: CSASGGGGLNGYTF

abundance: NA
v_gene: TRBV7-9
j_gene: TRBJ1-3
len: 15
CDR3aa: CASSLTTYSGNTIYF

abundance: NA
v_gene: TRBV7-8
j_gene: TRBJ1-6
len: 16
CDR3aa: CASSLARGEYNSPLHF

abundance: NA
v_gene: TRBV4-2
j_gene: TRBJ1-6
len: 14
CDR3aa: CASSQGRQRTPLHF

abundance: NA
v_gene: TRBV18
j_gene: TRBJ1-6
len: 16
CDR3aa: CASSPSIGGRNSPLHF

abundance: NA
v_gene: TRBV11-2
j_gene: TRBJ2-3
len: 13
CDR3aa: CASSPTGRDTQYF

abundance: NA
v_gene: TRBV14
j_gene: TRBJ1-3
len: 16
CDR3aa: CASSQATGGSGNTIYF

abundance: NA
v_gene: TRBV11-2
j_gene: TRBJ1-4
len: 15
CDR3aa: CASNDPGLGGEKLFF

abundance: NA
v_gene: TRBV27
j_gene: TRBJ2-2
len: 16
CDR3aa: CASSLAQQLNTGELFF

abundance: few
v_gene: TRBV19
j_gene: TRBJ1-1
len: 14
CDR3aa: CASYDKHENTEAFF

abundance: NA
v_gene: TRBV30
j_gene: TRBJ1-5
len: 13
CDR3aa: CAWSWGLNQPQHF

abundance: NA
v_gene: TRBV7-2
j_gene: TRBJ2-4
len: 16
CDR3aa: CASSLGLFLAKNIQYF

abundance: NA
v_gene: TRBV6-5
j_gene: TRBJ2-1
len: 15
CDR3aa: CASRVAGGLYNEQFF

abundance: few
v_gene: TRBV20-1
j_gene: TRBJ1-2
len: 13
CDR3aa: CSASHRTNYGYTF

abundance: NA
v_gene: TRBV18
j_gene: TRBJ1-6
len: 16
CDR3aa: CASSLAGQDSGSPLHF

abundance: NA
v_gene: TRBV6-2/TRBV6-3
j_gene: TRBJ2-1
len: 17
CDR3aa: CASSYLGGSGGVNEQFF

abundance: NA
v_gene: TRBV18
j_gene: TRBJ2-3
len: 17
CDR3aa: CASSPGLRGGRTDTQYF

abundance: NA
v_gene: TRBV7-2
j_gene: TRBJ2-3
len: 15
CDR3aa: CASSLRRGSTDTQYF

abundance: NA
v_gene: TRBV6-5
j_gene: TRBJ1-3
len: 15
CDR3aa: CASRRDRGSGNTIYF

abundance: NA
v_gene: TRBV5-6
j_gene: TRBJ2-1
len: 15
CDR3aa: CASSSWDRANNEQFF

abundance: NA
v_gene: TRBV7-2
j_gene: TRBJ2-3
len: 15
CDR3aa: CASSPLGLGTDTQYF

abundance: NA
v_gene: TRBV7-3
j_gene: TRBJ2-3
len: 15
CDR3aa: CASSPLGLLTDTQYF

abundance: NA
v_gene: TRBV5-4
j_gene: TRBJ1-2
len: 14
CDR3aa: CASSLDGGTGGYTF

abundance: NA
v_gene: TRBV29-1
j_gene: TRBJ1-1
len: 13
CDR3aa: CSVVGGGNTEAFF

abundance: NA
v_gene: TRBV19
j_gene: TRBJ1-1
len: 14
CDR3aa: CASSIGGVGTEAFF

abundance: NA
v_gene: TRBV5-1
j_gene: TRBJ1-2
len: 12
CDR3aa: CASSLRGAGYTF

abundance: NA
v_gene: TRBV7-9
j_gene: TRBJ2-1
len: 15
CDR3aa: CASSPGTGFVNEQFF

abundance: NA
v_gene: TRBV7-2
j_gene: TRBJ2-7
len: 16
CDR3aa: CASSSFGTSGSYEQYF

abundance: many
v_gene: TRBV4-2
j_gene: TRBJ1-6
len: 14
CDR3aa: CASSLEEDNSPLHF